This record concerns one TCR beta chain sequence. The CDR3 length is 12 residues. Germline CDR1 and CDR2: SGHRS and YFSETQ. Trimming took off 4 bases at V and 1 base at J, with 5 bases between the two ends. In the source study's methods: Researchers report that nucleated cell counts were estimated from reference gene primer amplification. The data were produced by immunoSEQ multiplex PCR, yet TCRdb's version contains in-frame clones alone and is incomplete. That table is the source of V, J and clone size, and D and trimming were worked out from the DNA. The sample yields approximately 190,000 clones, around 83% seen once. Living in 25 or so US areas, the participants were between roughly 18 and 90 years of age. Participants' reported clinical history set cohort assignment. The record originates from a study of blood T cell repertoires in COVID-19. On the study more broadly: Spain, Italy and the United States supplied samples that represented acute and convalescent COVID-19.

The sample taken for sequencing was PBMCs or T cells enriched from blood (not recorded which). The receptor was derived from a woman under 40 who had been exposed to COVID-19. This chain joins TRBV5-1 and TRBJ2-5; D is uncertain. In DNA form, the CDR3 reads TGCGCCAGCAGCAGGAGCCAAGAGACCCAGTACTTC. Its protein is CASSRSQETQYF. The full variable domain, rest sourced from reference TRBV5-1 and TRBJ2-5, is KAGVTQTPRYLIKTRGQQVTLSCSPISGHRSVSWYQQTPGQGLQFLFEYFSETQRNKGNFPGRFSGRQFSNSRSEMNVSTLELGDSALYLCASSRSQETQYFGPGTRLLVL.